This T cell receptor beta chain was obtained from a study of neurological immune-mediated disorders. Study-wide points: HTLV-1-associated myelopathy showed the most TCR clonal expansion; multiple sclerosis the least, below healthy controls.

Points on this clonotype: Its antigen remains unknown.

Germline V lookup: CDR1 SGHKS, CDR2 YYEKEE (reference sequence). The CDR3 has 13 residues. The ends were cut back, 0 bases at V and 9 bases at J, with 7 bases in the middle. As to time point: longitudinal time-point 3. cDNA was made by 5'RACE with 10-nucleotide random UMIs. Sequencing runs each generated in excess of 200 million TCR-beta sequences derived from 15-18 subjects. MiXCR, run by TCRdb on the 5' RACE reads, gives a single entry per CDR3 protein. This sample has roughly 100,000 distinct CDR3 sequences, with about 10% found just once. This TCR came from a female donor with HTLV-1-associated myelopathy (HAM/TSP). The rearrangement uses TRBV5-5 and TRBJ1-6; D call uncertain. The sequencing input was PBMCs. Here the CDR3 reads CASSLVLGSPLHF. The CDR3 region has the DNA TGTGCCAGCAGCTTGGTCCTTGGTTCACCCCTCCACTTT. Using reference TRBV5-5 and TRBJ1-6 for the parts outside the CDR3, the full variable domain is DAGVTQSPTHLIKTRGQQVTLRCSPISGHKSVSWYQQVLGQGPQFIFQYYEKEERGRGNFPDRFSARQFPNYSSELNVNALLLGDSALYLCASSLVLGSPLHFGNGTRLTVT.